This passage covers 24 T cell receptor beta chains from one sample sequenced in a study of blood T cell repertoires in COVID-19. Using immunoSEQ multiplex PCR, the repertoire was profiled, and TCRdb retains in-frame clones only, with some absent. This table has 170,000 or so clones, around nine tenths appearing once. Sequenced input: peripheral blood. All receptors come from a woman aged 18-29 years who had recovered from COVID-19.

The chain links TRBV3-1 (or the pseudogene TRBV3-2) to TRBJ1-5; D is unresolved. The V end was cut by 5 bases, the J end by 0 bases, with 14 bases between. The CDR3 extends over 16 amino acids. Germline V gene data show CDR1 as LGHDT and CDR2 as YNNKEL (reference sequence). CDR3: CASSDPLADSNQPQHF. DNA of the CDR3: TGTGCCAGCAGCGACCCACTGGCGGATAGCAATCAGCCCCAGCATTTT.

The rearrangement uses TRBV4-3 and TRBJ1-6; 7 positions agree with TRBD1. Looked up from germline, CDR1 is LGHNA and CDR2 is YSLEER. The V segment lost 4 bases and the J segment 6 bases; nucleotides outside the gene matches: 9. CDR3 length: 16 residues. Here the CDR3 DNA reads TGCGCCAGCAGCCCCACAGGGGTGGAAATTAATTCACCCCTCCACTTT. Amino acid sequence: CASSPTGVEINSPLHF.

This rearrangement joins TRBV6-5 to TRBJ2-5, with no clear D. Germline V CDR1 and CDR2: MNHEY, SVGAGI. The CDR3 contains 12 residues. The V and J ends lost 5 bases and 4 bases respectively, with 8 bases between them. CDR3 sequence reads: CASSPLRETQYF. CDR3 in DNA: TGTGCCAGCAGTCCTCTCCGAGAGACCCAGTACTTC.

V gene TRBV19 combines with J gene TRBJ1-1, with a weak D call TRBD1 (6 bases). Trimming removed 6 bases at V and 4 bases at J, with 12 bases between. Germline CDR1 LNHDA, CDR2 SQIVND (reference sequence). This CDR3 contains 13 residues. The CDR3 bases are TGTGCCAGTAGCACACAGGGTATCACTGAAGCTTTCTTT. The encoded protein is CASSTQGITEAFF.

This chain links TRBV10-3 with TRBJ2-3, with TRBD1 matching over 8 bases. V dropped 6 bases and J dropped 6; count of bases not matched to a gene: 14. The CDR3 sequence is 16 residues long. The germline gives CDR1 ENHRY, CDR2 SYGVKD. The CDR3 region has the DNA TGTGCCATCAGCCGACCAACGACAGGGGATCCTGATACGCAGTATTTT. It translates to CAISRPTTGDPDTQYF.

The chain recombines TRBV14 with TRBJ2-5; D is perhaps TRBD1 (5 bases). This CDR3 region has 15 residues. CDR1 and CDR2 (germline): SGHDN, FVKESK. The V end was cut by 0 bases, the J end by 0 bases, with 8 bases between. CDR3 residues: CASSQDWTHQETQYF. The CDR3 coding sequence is TGTGCCAGCAGCCAAGATTGGACACACCAAGAGACCCAGTACTTC.

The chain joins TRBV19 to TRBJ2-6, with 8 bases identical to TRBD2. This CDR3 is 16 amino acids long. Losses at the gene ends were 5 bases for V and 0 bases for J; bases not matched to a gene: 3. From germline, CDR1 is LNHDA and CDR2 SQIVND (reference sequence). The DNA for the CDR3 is TGTGCCAGTAGTCAGGGGACTAGCTCTGGGGCCAACGTCCTGACTTTC. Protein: CASSQGTSSGANVLTF. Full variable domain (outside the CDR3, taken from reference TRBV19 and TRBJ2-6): DGGITQSPKYLFRKEGQNVTLSCEQNLNHDAMYWYRQDPGQGLRLIYYSQIVNDFQKGDIAEGYSVSREKKESFPLTVTSAQKNPTAFYLCASSQGTSSGANVLTFGAGSRLTVL.

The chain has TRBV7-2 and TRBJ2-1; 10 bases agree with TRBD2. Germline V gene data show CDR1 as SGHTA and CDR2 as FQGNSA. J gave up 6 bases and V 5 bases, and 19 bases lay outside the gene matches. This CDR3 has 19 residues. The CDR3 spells CASSLNPAPLAGVINEQFF. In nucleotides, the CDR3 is TGTGCCAGCAGCCTAAACCCTGCTCCTCTAGCGGGAGTTATCAATGAGCAGTTCTTC.

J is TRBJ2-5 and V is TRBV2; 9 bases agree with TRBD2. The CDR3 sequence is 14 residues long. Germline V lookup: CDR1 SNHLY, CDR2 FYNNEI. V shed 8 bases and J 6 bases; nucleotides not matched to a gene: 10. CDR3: CASEGGGAVKTQYF. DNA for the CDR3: TGTGCCAGCGAGGGCGGGGGGGCGGTTAAGACCCAGTACTTC.

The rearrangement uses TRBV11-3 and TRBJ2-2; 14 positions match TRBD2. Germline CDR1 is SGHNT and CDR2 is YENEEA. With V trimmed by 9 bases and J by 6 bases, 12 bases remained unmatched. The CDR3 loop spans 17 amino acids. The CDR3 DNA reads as TGTGCCAGTAAATCCGGGACTAGCGGGAGAAGAGCCGGGGAGCTGTTTTTT. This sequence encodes CASKSGTSGRRAGELFF.

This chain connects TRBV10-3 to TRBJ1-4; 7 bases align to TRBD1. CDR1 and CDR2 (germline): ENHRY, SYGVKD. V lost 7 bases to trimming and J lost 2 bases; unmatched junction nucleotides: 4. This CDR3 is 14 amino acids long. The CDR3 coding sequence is TGTGCCATCAAGGCGGGACAGACTAATGAAAAACTGTTTTTT. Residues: CAIKAGQTNEKLFF.

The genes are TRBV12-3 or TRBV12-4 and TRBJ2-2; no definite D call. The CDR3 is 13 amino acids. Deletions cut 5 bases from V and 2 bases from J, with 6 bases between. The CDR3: CASSTVNTGELFF. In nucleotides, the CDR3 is TGTGCCAGCAGTACTGTTAACACCGGGGAGCTGTTTTTT.

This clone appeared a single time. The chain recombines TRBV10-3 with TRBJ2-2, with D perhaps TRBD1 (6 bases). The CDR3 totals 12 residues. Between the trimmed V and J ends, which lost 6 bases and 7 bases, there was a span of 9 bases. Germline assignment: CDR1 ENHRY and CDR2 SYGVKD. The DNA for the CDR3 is TGTGCCATCAGCCAGGGGAACGGGGAGCTGTTTTTT. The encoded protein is CAISQGNGELFF.

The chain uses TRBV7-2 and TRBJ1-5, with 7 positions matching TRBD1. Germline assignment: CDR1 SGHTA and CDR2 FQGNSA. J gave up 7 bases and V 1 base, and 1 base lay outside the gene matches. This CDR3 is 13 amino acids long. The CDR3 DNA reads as TGTGCCAGCAGCTTAGGCAGGGGGCAGCCCCAGCATTTT. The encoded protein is CASSLGRGQPQHF.

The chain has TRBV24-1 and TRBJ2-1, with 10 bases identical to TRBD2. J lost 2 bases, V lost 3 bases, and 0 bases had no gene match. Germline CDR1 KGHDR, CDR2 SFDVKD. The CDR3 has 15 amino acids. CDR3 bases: TGTGCCACCAGTGATGGACTAGCGGCCTACAATGAGCAGTTCTTC. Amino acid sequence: CATSDGLAAYNEQFF.

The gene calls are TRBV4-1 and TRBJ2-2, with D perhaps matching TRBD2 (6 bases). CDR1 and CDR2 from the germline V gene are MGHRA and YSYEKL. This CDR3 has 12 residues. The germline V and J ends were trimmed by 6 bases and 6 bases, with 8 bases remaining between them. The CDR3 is CASRAGSGELFF. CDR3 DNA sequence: TGCGCCAGCAGGGCGGGGTCCGGGGAGCTGTTTTTT.

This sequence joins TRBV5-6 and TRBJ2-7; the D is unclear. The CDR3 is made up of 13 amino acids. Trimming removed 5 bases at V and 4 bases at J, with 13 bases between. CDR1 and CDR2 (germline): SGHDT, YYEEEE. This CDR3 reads CASSRQLLYEQYF. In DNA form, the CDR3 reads TGTGCCAGCAGTCGGCAACTATTGTACGAGCAGTACTTC.

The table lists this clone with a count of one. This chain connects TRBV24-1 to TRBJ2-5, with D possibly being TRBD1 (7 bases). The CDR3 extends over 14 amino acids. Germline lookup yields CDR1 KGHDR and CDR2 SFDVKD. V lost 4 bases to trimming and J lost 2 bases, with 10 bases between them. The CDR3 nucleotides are TGTGCCACCAGTGACGCGGGACAGCAAGAGACCCAGTACTTC. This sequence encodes CATSDAGQQETQYF.

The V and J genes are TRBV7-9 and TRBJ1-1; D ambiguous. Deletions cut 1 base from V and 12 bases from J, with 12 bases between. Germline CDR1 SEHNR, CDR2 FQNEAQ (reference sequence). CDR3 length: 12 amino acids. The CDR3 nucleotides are TGTGCCAGCAGCTTAGATGGGAGGATTACTTTCTTT. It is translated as CASSLDGRITFF.

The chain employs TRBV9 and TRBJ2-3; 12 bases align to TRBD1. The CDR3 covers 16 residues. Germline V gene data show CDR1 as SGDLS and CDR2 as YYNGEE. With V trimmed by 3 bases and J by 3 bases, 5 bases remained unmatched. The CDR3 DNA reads TGTGCCAGCAGCGGCCCGGGACAGGGGGCAACAGATACGCAGTATTTT. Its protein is CASSGPGQGATDTQYF.

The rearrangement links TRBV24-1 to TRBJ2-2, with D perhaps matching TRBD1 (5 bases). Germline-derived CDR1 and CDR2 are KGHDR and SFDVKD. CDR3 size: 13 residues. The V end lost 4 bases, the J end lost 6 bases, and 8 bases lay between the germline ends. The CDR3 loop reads CATSEPGSGELFF. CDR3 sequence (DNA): TGTGCCACCAGTGAGCCAGGGTCCGGGGAGCTGTTTTTT.

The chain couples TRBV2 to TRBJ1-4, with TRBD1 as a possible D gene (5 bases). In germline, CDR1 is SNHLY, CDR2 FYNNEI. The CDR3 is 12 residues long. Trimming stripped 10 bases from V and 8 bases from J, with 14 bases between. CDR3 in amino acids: CAITRGKEKLFF. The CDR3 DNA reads TGTGCCATCACGCGGGGGAAAGAAAAACTGTTTTTT.

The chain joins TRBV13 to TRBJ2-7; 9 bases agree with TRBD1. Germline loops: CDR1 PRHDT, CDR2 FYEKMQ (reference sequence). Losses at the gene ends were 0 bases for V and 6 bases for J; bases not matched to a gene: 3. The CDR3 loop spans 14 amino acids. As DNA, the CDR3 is TGTGCCAGCAGCTTAGGGGGGGACAGGGCCGAGCAGTACTTC. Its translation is CASSLGGDRAEQYF.

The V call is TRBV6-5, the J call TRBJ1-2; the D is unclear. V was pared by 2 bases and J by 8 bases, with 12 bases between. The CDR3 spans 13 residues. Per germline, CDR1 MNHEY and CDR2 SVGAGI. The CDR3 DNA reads TGTGCCAGCAGTTACGAAACCCTGGAGGGCTACACCTTC. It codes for CASSYETLEGYTF.